This T cell receptor beta chain was captured by sequencing in a study of T cells after yellow fever vaccination. Whole-study results and caveats: Though it reached lower strength, the secondary response hit its peak faster, day 5 versus 15.

Template-switching 5'RACE yielded the TCR cDNA; a universal primer site and UMIs were added in the process. Each CDR3 protein is one row after TCRdb ran MiXCR on the 5' RACE reads. The sample holds a few hundred thousand distinct CDR3 sequences, about 4% seen once. This clonotype showed up many times. The antigen remains unidentified. The sample was PBMCs, taken 5 days after the yellow fever booster vaccination. The sequence derives from a young man who received the YFV17D yellow fever vaccine.

In DNA, the CDR3 is TGCGCCAGCAGCCAAGACCGGGACCAGCCCCAGCATTTT. The encoded protein is CASSQDRDQPQHF. J is TRBJ1-5 and V is TRBV4-3; D is perhaps TRBD1 (5 bases). The V gene lost 0 bases and the J gene lost 7 bases, with 7 bases spanning the gap. Germline values: CDR1 LGHNA, CDR2 YSLEER. The CDR3 sequence is 13 residues long.